The 16 T cell receptor beta chains in this list originate from one sample, sequenced in a study of regulatory dendritic cells for organ transplantation (TCRdb year 2017). The library was produced with the immunoSEQ multiplex PCR assay. TCRdb carries this immuneACCESS record with in-frame sequences only. Its versions omit some clonotypes, under half of them owing to an unresolved V gene in the studies checked, with the rest unexplained. For this sample the table gives about 11,000 clones, of which roughly 71% were detected only once. Over 2% of the sample is in the top ten clones. Their antigens are not known. Sorted T cell subsets were CFSE-labeled and co-cultured for 5 days with allogeneic regulatory or mature dendritic cells at a 1:10 DC:T ratio. The material sequenced was memory CD4+ T cells from blood cultured with regulatory dendritic cells. Read against the paper, the sample's cell subset or site label means: CD45RO+ memory T cells. These receptors were taken from a human donor in good health.

This rearrangement joins TRBV7-9 to TRBJ2-1, with 7 bases matching TRBD1. Germline V gene sequence: CDR1 SEHNR, CDR2 FQNEAQ (reference sequence). This CDR3 region has 16 residues. V dropped 5 bases and J dropped 2; count of bases not matched to a gene: 9. This CDR3 reads CASSARQGMPYNEQFF. Here the CDR3 DNA reads TGTGCCAGCAGCGCAAGACAGGGAATGCCCTACAATGAGCAGTTCTTC. Complete variable domain (other parts from reference TRBV7-9 and TRBJ2-1): DTGVSQNPRHKITKRGQNVTFRCDPISEHNRLYWYRQTLGQGPEFLTYFQNEAQLEKSRLLSDRFSAERPKGSFSTLEIQRTEQGDSAMYLCASSARQGMPYNEQFFGPGTRLTVL.

Only a few counts were recorded for this clone. The V call is TRBV11-2, the J call TRBJ2-7, with a possible D match to TRBD1 (5 bases). There are 13 residues in the CDR3. V lost 7 bases to trimming and J lost 2 bases, with 12 bases between them. Germline CDR1 SGHAT, CDR2 FQNNGV. The CDR3 region has the DNA TGTGCCAGCAAATGGCAGGGTACCTACGAGCAGTACTTC. Protein product: CASKWQGTYEQYF.

This chain joins TRBV18 and TRBJ2-1, with D possibly matching TRBD2 (6 bases). V was trimmed by 3 bases and J by 6 bases, leaving 12 bases between them. CDR1 KGHSH and CDR2 LQKENI come from the germline V gene. The length of the CDR3 is 14 residues. CDR3 protein: CASSPSASANEQFF. The CDR3 region has the DNA TGTGCCAGCTCACCTTCGGCTAGCGCCAATGAGCAGTTCTTC.

The chain links TRBV6-4 to TRBJ2-6; D remains ambiguous. Germline V gives CDR1 MRHNA, CDR2 SNTAGT. The CDR3 is made up of 15 amino acids. V was pared by 2 bases and J by 0 bases, with 5 bases between. CDR3 nucleotides: TGTGCCAGCAGTGACGGCCCCTCTGGGGCCAACGTCCTGACTTTC. Its translation: CASSDGPSGANVLTF.

V gene TRBV19 combines with J gene TRBJ2-3, with TRBD2 identical over 8 bases. This CDR3 spans 15 amino acids. V trimming: 4 bases; J trimming: 5 bases; junction bases outside the gene matches: 8. Germline V CDR1 and CDR2: LNHDA, SQIVND (reference sequence). Here the CDR3 DNA reads TGTGCCAGTAGTAATCGGGGGGGGTGGCAAGATACGCAGTATTTT. This translates into CASSNRGGWQDTQYF.

V usage is TRBV6-5 and J usage is TRBJ1-1; D is unresolved. V lost 6 bases and J lost 1, with 9 bases in between. The CDR3 sequence is 13 residues long. Per germline, CDR1 MNHEY and CDR2 SVGAGI. This CDR3 is CASSRTRNTEAFF. The CDR3 DNA is TGTGCCAGCAGCCGAACAAGGAACACTGAAGCTTTCTTT.

The V gene is TRBV6-5, the J gene TRBJ2-7, with 8 bases aligning to TRBD1. This CDR3 region has 12 residues. V shed 8 bases, J shed 3 bases, and the junction held 3 bases outside the gene matches. The V gene's germline CDR1 is MNHEY and CDR2 SVGAGI. In nucleotides, the CDR3 is TGTGCCAGCGGTGGACAGGGCTACGAGCAGTACTTC. Protein product: CASGGQGYEQYF.

This chain connects TRBV29-1 to TRBJ2-2; TRBD1 is a possible D gene (6 bases). V was cut by 3 bases and J by 5 bases, with 13 bases left in between. Germline-derived CDR1 and CDR2 are SQVTM and ANQGSEA. This CDR3 region has 14 residues. DNA of the CDR3: TGCAGCGTTGAGCGAAGGGGGTGGACCGGGGAGCTGTTTTTT. Its translation: CSVERRGWTGELFF.

This chain joins TRBV7-2 and TRBJ2-2; 7 bases match TRBD2. CDR3 length equals 16 residues. V gave up 0 bases and J gave up 4 bases; unmatched junction bases: 5. Germline assignment: CDR1 SGHTA and CDR2 FQGNSA. CDR3 loop: CASSLAASGSTGELFF. For the CDR3, the DNA is TGTGCCAGCAGCTTAGCGGCTAGCGGCTCCACCGGGGAGCTGTTTTTT.

This sequence joins TRBV9 and TRBJ1-2; D is unclear. V lost 0 bases, J lost 8 bases, and 8 bases lay in between. The CDR3 sequence is 12 residues long. Germline V gene data show CDR1 as SGDLS and CDR2 as YYNGEE. The CDR3 loop reads CASSVEGGGYTF. The CDR3 DNA follows: TGTGCCAGCAGCGTAGAGGGAGGGGGCTACACCTTC.

The chain uses TRBV18 and TRBJ2-2; D remains unclear. V lost 3 bases and J lost 6, with 8 bases in between. This CDR3 is built from 13 residues. The germline V gene encodes CDR1 KGHSH and CDR2 LQKENI. Here the CDR3 reads CASSPAVAGELFF. DNA for the CDR3: TGTGCCAGCTCACCGGCAGTCGCCGGGGAGCTGTTTTTT.

The V gene is TRBV6-5, the J gene TRBJ1-1; 9 bases fit TRBD1. V lost 8 bases, J lost 10 bases, and 11 bases stayed unmatched. Germline CDR1 is MNHEY and CDR2 is SVGAGI. CDR3 length equals 13 residues. The chain's CDR3 is CASLPMGQGAAFF. The CDR3 coding sequence is TGTGCCAGCCTCCCAATGGGACAGGGCGCAGCTTTCTTT.

V usage is TRBV27 and J usage is TRBJ2-1; D might be TRBD2 (6 bases). There are 18 residues in the CDR3. V was clipped by 3 bases and J by 2 bases, with 20 bases between them. CDR1 is MNHEY, CDR2 SMNVEV, per germline (reference sequence). CDR3 sequence reads: CASSFGQGRRGTYNEQFF. Here the CDR3 DNA reads TGTGCCAGCAGTTTCGGGCAGGGCAGACGGGGGACCTACAATGAGCAGTTCTTC.

This sequence joins TRBV12-5 and TRBJ2-7, with 8 bases identical to TRBD1. Germline-derived CDR1 and CDR2 are LGHNT and FRNRAP. This CDR3 region has 13 residues. V dropped 6 bases and J dropped 4; count of bases not matched to a gene: 5. The CDR3 loop reads CASGRGQGYEQYF. CDR3 bases: TGTGCTAGTGGCCGAGGACAGGGATACGAGCAGTACTTC.

CDR3 region: CASSLGQGITGELFF. The CDR3 region has the DNA TGTGCCAGCAGCCTGGGACAGGGTATAACCGGGGAGCTGTTTTTT. The V gene is TRBV7-2, the J gene TRBJ2-2; 9 nucleotides align to TRBD1. The germline gives CDR1 SGHTA, CDR2 FQGNSA. This CDR3 contains 15 residues. V shed 5 bases, J shed 5 bases, and the junction held 6 bases outside the gene matches.

The rearrangement uses TRBV4-3 and TRBJ1-2; 7 bases fit TRBD1. Germline trimming cut 4 bases from V and 4 bases from J; bases unmatched to any gene: 3. CDR1 LGHNA and CDR2 YSLEER come from the germline V gene. The CDR3 totals 13 residues. The CDR3 sequence: CASSLTGAYGYTF. CDR3 sequence (DNA): TGCGCCAGCAGCCTTACAGGGGCCTATGGCTACACCTTC.